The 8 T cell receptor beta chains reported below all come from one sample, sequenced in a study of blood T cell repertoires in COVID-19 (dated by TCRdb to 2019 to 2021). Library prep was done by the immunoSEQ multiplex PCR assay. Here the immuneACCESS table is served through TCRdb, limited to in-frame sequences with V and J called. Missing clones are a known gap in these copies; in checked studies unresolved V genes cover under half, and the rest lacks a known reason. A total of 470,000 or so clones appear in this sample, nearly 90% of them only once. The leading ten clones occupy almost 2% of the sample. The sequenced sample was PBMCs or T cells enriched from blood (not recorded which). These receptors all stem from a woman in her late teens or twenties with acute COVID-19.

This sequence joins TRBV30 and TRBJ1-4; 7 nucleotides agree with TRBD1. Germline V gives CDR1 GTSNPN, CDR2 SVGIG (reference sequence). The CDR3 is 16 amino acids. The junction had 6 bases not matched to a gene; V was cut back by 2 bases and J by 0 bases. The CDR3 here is CAWSSGQAPTNEKLFF. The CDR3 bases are TGTGCCTGGAGTTCAGGACAGGCACCAACTAATGAAAAACTGTTTTTT.

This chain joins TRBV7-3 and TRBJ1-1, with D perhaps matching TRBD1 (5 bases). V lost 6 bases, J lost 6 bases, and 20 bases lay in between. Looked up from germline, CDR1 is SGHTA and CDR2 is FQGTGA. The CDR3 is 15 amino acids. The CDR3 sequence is CASSPPGGTLAEAFF. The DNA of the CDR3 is TGTGCCAGCAGTCCCCCTGGGGGGACGCTCGCTGAAGCTTTCTTT.

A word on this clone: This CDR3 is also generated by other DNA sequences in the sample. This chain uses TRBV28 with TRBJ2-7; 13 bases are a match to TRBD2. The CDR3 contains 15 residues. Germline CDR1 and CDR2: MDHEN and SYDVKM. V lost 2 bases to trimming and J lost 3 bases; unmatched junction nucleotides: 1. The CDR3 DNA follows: TGTGCCAGCAGTTTACGGACTAGCGGGAGCTACGAGCAGTACTTC. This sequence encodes CASSLRTSGSYEQYF.

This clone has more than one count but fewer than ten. The CDR3 loop is CASSLVERESVYEQYF. The DNA for the CDR3 is TGTGCCAGCAGCTTAGTCGAGCGGGAAAGTGTTTACGAGCAGTACTTC. The gene calls are TRBV7-2 and TRBJ2-7; TRBD2 agrees at 7 bases. This CDR3 is 16 amino acids long. Germline-derived CDR1 and CDR2 are SGHTA and FQGNSA. Trimming removed 1 base from V and 4 bases from J; junction bases left unmatched: 10.

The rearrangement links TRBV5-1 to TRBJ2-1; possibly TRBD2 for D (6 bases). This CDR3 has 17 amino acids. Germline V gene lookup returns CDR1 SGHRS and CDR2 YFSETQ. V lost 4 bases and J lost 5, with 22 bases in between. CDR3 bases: TGCGCCAGCAGCCGTATGTTATCCGGGGGAGTGGACAATGAGCAGTTCTTC. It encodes CASSRMLSGGVDNEQFF.

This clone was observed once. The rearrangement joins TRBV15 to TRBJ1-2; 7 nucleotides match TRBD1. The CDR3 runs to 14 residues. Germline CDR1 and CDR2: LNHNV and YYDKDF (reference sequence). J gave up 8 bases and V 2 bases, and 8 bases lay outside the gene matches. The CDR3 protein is CATSRIKTGLGYTF. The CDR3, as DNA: TGTGCCACCAGCAGAATCAAGACAGGGTTGGGCTACACCTTC.

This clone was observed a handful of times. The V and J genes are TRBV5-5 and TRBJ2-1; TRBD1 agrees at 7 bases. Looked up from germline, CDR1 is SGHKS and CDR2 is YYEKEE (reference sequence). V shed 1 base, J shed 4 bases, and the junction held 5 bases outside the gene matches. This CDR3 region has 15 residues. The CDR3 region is CASSLLGGQYNEQFF. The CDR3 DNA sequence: TGTGCCAGCAGCTTGCTAGGGGGCCAGTACAATGAGCAGTTCTTC.

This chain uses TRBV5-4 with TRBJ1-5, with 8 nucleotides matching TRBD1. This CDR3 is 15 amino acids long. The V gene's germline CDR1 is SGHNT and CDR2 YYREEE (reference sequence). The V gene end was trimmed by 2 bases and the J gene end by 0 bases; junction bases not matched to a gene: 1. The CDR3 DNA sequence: TGTGCCAGCAGCTTACAGGGGGTTAGCAATCAGCCCCAGCATTTT. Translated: CASSLQGVSNQPQHF. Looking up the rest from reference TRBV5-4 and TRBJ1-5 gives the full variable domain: ETGVTQSPTHLIKTRGQQVTLRCSSQSGHNTVSWYQQALGQGPQFIFQYYREEENGRGNFPPRFSGLQFPNYSSELNVNALELDDSALYLCASSLQGVSNQPQHFGDGTRLSIL.